The text below deals with one T cell receptor beta chain. These data belong to a study of Tregs in tolerant kidney transplant recipients. The CDR3 has 18 amino acids. J gave up 7 bases and V 0 bases, and 8 bases lay outside the gene matches. Germline V gives CDR1 SNHLY, CDR2 FYNNEI. Profiling relied on immunoSEQ multiplex PCR, and the TCRdb table lists in-frame clones only, not all of them. There are about 50,000 clones in the sample; over 85% occur only once, and around 15% lies in the top ten. Recipients received nonmyeloablative bone marrow transplants from related graft donors, with transient mixed chimerism.

The clonotype comes from a human patient who received a combined kidney and bone marrow transplant. The T cells may come from the graft donor. The gene calls are TRBV2 and TRBJ2-2, with 13 bases that match TRBD2. The source material was CD8+ T cells from blood (PBMCs), sampled 12 months after the transplant. The CDR3 bases are TGTGCCAGCAGTGAAGCGACACTAGCGGGGGGGCGGGTCGGGGAGCTGTTTTTT. Translating gives CASSEATLAGGRVGELFF.